This T cell receptor (beta chain) stems from a study of blood T cell repertoires in COVID-19. Repertoires were generated with immunoSEQ multiplex PCR, while TCRdb's copy carries only in-frame clones and drops some. This table holds some 130,000 clones, roughly 79% found once. The CDR3 is 13 residues long. The V gene's germline CDR1 is MDHEN and CDR2 SYDVKM. Trimming removed 5 bases from V and 3 bases from J; junction bases left unmatched: 3. This rearrangement joins TRBV28 to TRBJ2-5, with 7 bases aligning to TRBD2. This clonotype was sampled from a human donor in a cohort sampled during active COVID-19. What was sequenced was peripheral blood. CDR3: CASSGLAEETQYF. The CDR3 DNA sequence: TGTGCCAGCAGTGGTCTAGCGGAAGAGACCCAGTACTTC.